This T cell receptor (beta chain) was identified in a study of response to subunit inactivated influenza vaccine. Study observations and caveats: Every seasonal influenza vaccination brings in few new T cells, the authors suggested.

Via MiXCR, TCRdb re-called the RT-PCR reads, giving one row per CDR3 protein. The sample has about 180,000 distinct CDR3 sequences, around 9.2% seen once. The CDR3 runs to 14 residues. The V gene's germline CDR1 is SGHRS and CDR2 YFSETQ. V was cut by 2 bases and J by 1 base, with 9 bases left in between. There are a few counts of this clonotype. Its antigen is not identified. The TCR was taken from a man in his fifties or sixties who received an inactivated influenza vaccine. The chain combines TRBV5-1 with TRBJ1-1, with D hard to call. The sample in question was non-naive T cells sorted from PBMCs, obtained on the day of vaccination. CDR3 sequence (DNA): TGCGCCAGCAGCTTTGAGGTCCGGAACACTGAAGCTTTCTTT. Translation: CASSFEVRNTEAFF. Looking up the rest from reference TRBV5-1 and TRBJ1-1 gives the full variable domain: KAGVTQTPRYLIKTRGQQVTLSCSPISGHRSVSWYQQTPGQGLQFLFEYFSETQRNKGNFPGRFSGRQFSNSRSEMNVSTLELGDSALYLCASSFEVRNTEAFFGQGTRLTVV.